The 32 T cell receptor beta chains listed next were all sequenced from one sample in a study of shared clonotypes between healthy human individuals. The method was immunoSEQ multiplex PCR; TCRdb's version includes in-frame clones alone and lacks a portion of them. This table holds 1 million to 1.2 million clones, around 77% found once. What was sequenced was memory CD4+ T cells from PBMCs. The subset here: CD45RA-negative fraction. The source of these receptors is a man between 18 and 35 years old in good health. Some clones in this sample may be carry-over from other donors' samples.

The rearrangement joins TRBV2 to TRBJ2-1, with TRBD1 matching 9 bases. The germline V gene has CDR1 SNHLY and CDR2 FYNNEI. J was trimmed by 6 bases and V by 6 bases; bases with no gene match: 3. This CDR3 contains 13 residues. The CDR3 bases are TGTGCCAGCAGGACAGGGGGAGGCAATGAGCAGTTCTTC. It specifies CASRTGGGNEQFF.

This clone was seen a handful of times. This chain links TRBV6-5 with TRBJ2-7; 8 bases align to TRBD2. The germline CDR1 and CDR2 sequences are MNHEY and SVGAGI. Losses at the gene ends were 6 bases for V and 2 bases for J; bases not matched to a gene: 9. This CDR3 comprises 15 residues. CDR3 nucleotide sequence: TGTGCCAGCAGCCCCGTGGTAGCGGGGACCTACGAGCAGTACTTC. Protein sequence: CASSPVVAGTYEQYF.

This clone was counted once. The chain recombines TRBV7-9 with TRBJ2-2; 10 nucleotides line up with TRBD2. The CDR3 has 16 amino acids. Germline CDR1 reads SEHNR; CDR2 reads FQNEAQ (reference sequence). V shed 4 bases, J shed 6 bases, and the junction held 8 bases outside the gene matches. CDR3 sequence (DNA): TGTGCCAGCAGCTCCCTCCTAGCGGGAGAGGCCGGGGAGCTGTTTTTT. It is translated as CASSSLLAGEAGELFF.

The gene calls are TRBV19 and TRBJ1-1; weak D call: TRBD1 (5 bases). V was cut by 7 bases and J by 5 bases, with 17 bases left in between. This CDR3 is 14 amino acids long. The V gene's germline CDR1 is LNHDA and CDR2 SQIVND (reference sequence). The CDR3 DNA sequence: TGTGCCAGTACCCCACCGGGACGTAATACTGAAGCTTTCTTT. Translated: CASTPPGRNTEAFF.

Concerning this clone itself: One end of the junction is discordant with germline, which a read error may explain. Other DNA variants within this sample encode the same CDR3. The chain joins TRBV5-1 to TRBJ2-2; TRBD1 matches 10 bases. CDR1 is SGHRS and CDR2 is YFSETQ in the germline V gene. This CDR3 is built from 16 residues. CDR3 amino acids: CASSTPGTGDTGELFF. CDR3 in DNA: TGCGCTAGCAGCACCCCCGGGACAGGGGATACCGGGGAGCTGTTTTTT.

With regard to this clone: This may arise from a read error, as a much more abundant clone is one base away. CDR3 in DNA: TGTGCCAGCAGCTTAAGGGTCCAAGAGACCCAGTACTTC. Translation: CASSLRVQETQYF. V is TRBV7-9 and J is TRBJ2-5, with D hard to call. Germline loops: CDR1 SEHNR, CDR2 FQNEAQ (reference sequence). CDR3 size: 13 residues. The V end lost 2 bases, the J end lost 1 base, and 5 bases lay between the germline ends.

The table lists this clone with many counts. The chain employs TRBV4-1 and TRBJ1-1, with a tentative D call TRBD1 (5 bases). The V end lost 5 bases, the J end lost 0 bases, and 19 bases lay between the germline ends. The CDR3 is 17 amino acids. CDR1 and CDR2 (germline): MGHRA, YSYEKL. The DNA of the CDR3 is TGCGCCAGCAGCTCTACAAGATGGGGGTTAATGAACACTGAAGCTTTCTTT. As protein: CASSSTRWGLMNTEAFF.

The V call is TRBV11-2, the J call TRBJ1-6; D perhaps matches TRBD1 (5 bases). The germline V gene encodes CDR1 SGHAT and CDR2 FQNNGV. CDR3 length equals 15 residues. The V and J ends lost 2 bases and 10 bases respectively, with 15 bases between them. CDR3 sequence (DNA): TGTGCCAGCAGCTTAAGGTTAACACGGGGGTCACCCCTCCACTTT. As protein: CASSLRLTRGSPLHF.

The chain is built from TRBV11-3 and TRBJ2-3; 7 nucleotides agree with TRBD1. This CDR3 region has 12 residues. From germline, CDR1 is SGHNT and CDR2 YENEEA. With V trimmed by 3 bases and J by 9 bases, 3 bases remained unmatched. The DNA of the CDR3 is TGTGCCAGCAGCTTTTCCAGGGGGACGCAGTATTTT. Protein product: CASSFSRGTQYF.

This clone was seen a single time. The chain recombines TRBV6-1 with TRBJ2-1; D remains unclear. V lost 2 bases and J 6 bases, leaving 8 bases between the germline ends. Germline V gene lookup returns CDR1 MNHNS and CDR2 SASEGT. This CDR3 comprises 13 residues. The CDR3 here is CASSEYRANEQFF. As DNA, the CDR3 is TGTGCCAGCAGTGAATATAGGGCCAATGAGCAGTTCTTC.

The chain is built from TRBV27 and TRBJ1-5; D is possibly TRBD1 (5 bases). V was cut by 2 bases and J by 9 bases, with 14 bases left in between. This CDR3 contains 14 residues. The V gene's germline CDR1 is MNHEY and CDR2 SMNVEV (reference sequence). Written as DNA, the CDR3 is TGTGCCAGCAGTTTAGACACTACGGGGCGGCCCCAGCATTTT. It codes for CASSLDTTGRPQHF.

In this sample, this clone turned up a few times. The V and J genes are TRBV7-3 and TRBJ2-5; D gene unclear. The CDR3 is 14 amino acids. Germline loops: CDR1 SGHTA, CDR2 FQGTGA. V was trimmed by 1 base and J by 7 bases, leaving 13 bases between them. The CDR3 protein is CASSLNAEVGTQYF. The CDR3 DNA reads TGTGCCAGCAGCTTAAATGCGGAAGTGGGGACCCAGTACTTC.

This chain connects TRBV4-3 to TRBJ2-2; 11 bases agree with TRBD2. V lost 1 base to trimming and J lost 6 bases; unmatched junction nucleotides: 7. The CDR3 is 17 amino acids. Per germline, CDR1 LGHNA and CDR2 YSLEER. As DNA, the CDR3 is TGCGCCAGCAGCCAAGGGGCTAGCGGGAGGCACGCCGGGGAGCTGTTTTTT. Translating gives CASSQGASGRHAGELFF.

This CDR3 is CASSLGLAGGVDTQYF. CDR3 DNA sequence: TGTGCCAGCAGCTTGGGGTTAGCGGGAGGGGTAGATACGCAGTATTTT. This chain links TRBV5-4 with TRBJ2-3; TRBD2 agrees at 11 bases. The germline CDR1 and CDR2 sequences are SGHNT and YYREEE (reference sequence). Germline trimming cut 0 bases from V and 5 bases from J; bases unmatched to any gene: 5. The CDR3 is made up of 16 amino acids.

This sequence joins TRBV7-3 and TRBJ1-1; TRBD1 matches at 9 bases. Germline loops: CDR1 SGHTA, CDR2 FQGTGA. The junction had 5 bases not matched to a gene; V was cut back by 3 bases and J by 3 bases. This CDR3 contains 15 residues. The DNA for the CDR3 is TGTGCCAGCAGCTTGCGGGACAGGGCCGACACTGAAGCTTTCTTT. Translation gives CASSLRDRADTEAFF.

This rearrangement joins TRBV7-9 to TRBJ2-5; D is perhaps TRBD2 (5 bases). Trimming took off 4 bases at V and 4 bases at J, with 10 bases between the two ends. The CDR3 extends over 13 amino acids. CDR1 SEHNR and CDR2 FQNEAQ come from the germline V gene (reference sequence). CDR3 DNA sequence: TGTGCCAGCAGCTATGTGGGGAGAGAGACCCAGTACTTC. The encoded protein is CASSYVGRETQYF.

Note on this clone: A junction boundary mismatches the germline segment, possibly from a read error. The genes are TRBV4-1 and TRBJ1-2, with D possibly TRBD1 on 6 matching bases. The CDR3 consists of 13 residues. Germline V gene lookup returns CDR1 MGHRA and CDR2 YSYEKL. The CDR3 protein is CASSQVVGGFRAF. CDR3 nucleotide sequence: TGCGCCAGCAGCCAAGTGGTAGGGGGATTCAGGGCCTTC.

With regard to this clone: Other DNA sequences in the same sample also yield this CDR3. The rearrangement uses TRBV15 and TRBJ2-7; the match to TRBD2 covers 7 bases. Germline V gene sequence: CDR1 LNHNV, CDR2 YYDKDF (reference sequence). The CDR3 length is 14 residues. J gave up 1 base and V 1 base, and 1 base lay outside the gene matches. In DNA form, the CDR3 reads TGTGCCACCAGCAGAGTCGGGGGGTCCTACGAGCAGTACTTC. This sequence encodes CATSRVGGSYEQYF.

As DNA, the CDR3 is TGTGCCAGCAGAGGATCCGGGGATAGCAATCAGCCCCAGCATTTT. Its protein is CASRGSGDSNQPQHF. V is TRBV28 and J is TRBJ1-5; D is uncertain. CDR3 size: 15 residues. Trimming shortened V by 6 bases and J by 0 bases, and 12 bases separated the two germline ends. Germline V gives CDR1 MDHEN, CDR2 SYDVKM.

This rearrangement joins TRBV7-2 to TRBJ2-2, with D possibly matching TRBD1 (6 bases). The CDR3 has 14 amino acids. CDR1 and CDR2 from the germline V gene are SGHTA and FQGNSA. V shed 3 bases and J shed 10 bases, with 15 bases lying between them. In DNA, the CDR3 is TGTGCCAGCAGCTTTAGGACACAGGGCGCGGAGCTGTTTTTT. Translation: CASSFRTQGAELFF. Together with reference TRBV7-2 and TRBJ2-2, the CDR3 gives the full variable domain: GAGVSQSPSNKVTEKGKDVELRCDPISGHTALYWYRQSLGQGLEFLIYFQGNSAPDKSGLPSDRFSAERTGGSVSTLTIQRTQQEDSAVYLCASSFRTQGAELFFGEGSRLTVL.

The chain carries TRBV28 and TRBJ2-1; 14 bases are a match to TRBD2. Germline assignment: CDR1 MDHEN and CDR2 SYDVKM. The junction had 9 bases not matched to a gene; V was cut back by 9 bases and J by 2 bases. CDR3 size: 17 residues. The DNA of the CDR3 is TGTGCCAGTCTGGGACTAGCGGGAGTCGGCGCCTACAATGAGCAGTTCTTC. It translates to CASLGLAGVGAYNEQFF.

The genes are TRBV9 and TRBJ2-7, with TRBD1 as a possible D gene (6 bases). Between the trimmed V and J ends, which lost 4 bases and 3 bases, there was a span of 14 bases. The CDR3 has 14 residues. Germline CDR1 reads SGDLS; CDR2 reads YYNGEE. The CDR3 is CASSPGTNYYEQYF. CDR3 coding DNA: TGTGCCAGCAGCCCAGGGACAAACTACTACGAGCAGTACTTC.

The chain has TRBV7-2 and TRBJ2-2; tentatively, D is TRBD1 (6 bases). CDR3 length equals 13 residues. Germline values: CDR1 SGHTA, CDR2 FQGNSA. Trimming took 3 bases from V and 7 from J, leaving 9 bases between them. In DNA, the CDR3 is TGTGCCAGCAGCTTTACAGGGATCGGGGAGCTGTTTTTT. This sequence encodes CASSFTGIGELFF.

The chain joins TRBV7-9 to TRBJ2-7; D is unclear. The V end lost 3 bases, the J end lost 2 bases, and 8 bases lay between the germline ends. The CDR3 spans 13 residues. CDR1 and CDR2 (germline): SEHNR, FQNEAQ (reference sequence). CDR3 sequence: CASSFSTTYEQYF. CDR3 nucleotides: TGTGCCAGCAGCTTTAGCACAACCTACGAGCAGTACTTC. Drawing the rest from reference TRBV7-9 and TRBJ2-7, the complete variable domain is DTGVSQNPRHKITKRGQNVTFRCDPISEHNRLYWYRQTLGQGPEFLTYFQNEAQLEKSRLLSDRFSAERPKGSFSTLEIQRTEQGDSAMYLCASSFSTTYEQYFGPGTRLTVT.

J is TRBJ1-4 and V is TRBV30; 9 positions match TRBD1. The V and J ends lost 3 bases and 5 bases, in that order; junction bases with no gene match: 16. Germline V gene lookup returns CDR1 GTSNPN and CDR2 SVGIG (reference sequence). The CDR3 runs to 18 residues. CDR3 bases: TGTGCCTGGAGCCTGACAGGGGGGATCTTTTCTGCGAATGAAAAACTGTTTTTT. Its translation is CAWSLTGGIFSANEKLFF.

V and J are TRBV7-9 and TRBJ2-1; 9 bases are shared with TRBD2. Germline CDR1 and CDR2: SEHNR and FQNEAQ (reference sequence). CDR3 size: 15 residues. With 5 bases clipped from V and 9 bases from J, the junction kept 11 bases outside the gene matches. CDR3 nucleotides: TGTGCCAGCAGCCGCCAGTTAGCGGGAGTAAGTGAGCAGTTCTTC. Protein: CASSRQLAGVSEQFF.

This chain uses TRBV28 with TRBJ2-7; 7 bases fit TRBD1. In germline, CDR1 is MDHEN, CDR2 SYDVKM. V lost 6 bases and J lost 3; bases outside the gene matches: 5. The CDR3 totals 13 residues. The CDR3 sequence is CASRLTGDYEQYF. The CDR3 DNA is TGTGCCAGCAGACTAACAGGGGACTACGAGCAGTACTTC.

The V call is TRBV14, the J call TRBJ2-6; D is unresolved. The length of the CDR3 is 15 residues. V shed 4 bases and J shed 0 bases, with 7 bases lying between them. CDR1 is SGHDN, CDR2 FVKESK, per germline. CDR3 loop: CASSRMGSGANVLTF. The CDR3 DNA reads TGTGCCAGCAGCCGGATGGGCTCTGGGGCCAACGTCCTGACTTTC.

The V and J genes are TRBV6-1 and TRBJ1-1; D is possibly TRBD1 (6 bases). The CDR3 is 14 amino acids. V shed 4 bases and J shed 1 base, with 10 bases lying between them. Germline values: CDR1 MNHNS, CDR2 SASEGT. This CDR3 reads CASSARTANTEAFF. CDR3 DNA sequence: TGTGCCAGCAGTGCAAGGACAGCGAACACTGAAGCTTTCTTT.

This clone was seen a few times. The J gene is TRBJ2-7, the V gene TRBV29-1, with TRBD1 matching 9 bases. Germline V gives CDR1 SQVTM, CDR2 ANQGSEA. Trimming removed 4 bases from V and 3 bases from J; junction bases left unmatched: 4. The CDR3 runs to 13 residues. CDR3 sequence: CSVGDRVIYEQYF. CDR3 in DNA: TGCAGCGTTGGGGACAGGGTAATCTACGAGCAGTACTTC.

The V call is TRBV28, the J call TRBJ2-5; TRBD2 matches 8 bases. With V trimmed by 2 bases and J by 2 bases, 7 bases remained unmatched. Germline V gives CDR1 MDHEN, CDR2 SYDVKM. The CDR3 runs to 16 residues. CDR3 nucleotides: TGTGCCAGCAGTTTAGCCCTAGCGGGCGGGCAAGAGACCCAGTACTTC. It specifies CASSLALAGGQETQYF.

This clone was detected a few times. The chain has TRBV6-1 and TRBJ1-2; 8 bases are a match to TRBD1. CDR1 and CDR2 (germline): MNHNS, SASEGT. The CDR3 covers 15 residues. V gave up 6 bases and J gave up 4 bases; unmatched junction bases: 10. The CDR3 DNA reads TGTGCCAGCAGCGAGCAGGGGGCCTCCCTCTATGGCTACACCTTC. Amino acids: CASSEQGASLYGYTF.